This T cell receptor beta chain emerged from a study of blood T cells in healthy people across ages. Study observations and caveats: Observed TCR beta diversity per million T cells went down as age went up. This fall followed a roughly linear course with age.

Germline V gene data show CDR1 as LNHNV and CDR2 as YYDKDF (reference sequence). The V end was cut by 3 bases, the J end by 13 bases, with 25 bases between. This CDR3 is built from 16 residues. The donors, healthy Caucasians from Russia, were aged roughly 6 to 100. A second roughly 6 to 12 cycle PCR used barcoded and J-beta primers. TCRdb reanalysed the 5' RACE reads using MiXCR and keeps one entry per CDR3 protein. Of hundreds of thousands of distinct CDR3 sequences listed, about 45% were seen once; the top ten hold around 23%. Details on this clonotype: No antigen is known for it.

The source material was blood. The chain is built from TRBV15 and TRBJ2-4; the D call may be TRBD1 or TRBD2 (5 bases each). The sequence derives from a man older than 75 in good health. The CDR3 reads CATSSRGRRDLHEQYF. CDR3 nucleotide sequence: TGTGCCACCAGCAGTCGGGGCAGACGGGATCTTCATGAGCAGTACTTC.